This is a list of T cell receptor beta chains from one sample in a study of T-cell reconstitution after alpha-beta-depleted transplantation in children. TCRdb reprocessed the PCR reads with MiXCR, giving one entry per CDR3 protein. This sample has 800,000 to 1,000,000 distinct CDR3 sequences; about 29% occur once, and the top ten carry over 25%. The input for sequencing was PBMCs, mostly from graft donor cells, taken 360 days after TCRalphabeta/CD19-depleted stem cell transplant. These receptors all stem from a boy under two years old who had a stem cell transplant for SCID, so the T cells may come from the graft donor. Both conserved end residues are part of each CDR3. A D gene is named only where the DNA matches it firmly. Size is stated for part of the rows, as once, few or many counts, or as a class when the clone is expanded.

v_call: TRBV6-5; j_call: TRBJ1-4; d_call: .; clone_size: few; cdr3_nt: TGTGCCAGCAGTTACATGGGAGGAAATGAAAAACTGTTTTTT; cdr3_aa: CASSYMGGNEKLFF
v_call: TRBV20-1; j_call: TRBJ2-1; d_call: .; clone_size: .; cdr3_nt: TGCAGCCTCTCGGTACCGGGCTCCTACAATGAGCAGTTCTTC; cdr3_aa: CSLSVPGSYNEQFF
v_call: TRBV9; j_call: TRBJ1-2; d_call: .; clone_size: .; cdr3_nt: TGTGCCAGCAGCGCGGAGGGCCTAGTCTATGGCTACACCTTC; cdr3_aa: CASSAEGLVYGYTF
v_call: TRBV12-3/TRBV12-4; j_call: TRBJ2-3; d_call: .; clone_size: .; cdr3_nt: TGTGCCAGCAGTTTAGAAGTCTTTATCTCCTACACAGATACGCAGTATTTT; cdr3_aa: CASSLEVFISYTDTQYF
v_call: TRBV4-1; j_call: TRBJ2-3; d_call: .; clone_size: few; cdr3_nt: TGCGCCAGCAGCCAAGAACAGTCGAGCACAGATACGCAGTATTTT; cdr3_aa: CASSQEQSSTDTQYF
v_call: TRBV6-2/TRBV6-3; j_call: TRBJ1-5; d_call: .; clone_size: once; cdr3_nt: TGTGCCAGCAGTAGTGTCCTTGGGGAGAATCAGCCCCAGCATTTT; cdr3_aa: CASSSVLGENQPQHF
v_call: TRBV20-1; j_call: TRBJ2-1; d_call: .; clone_size: few; cdr3_nt: TGCAGTGCTAGATTAGGGGGGCCCAATGAGCAGTTCTTC; cdr3_aa: CSARLGGPNEQFF
v_call: TRBV7-9; j_call: TRBJ2-1; d_call: .; clone_size: .; cdr3_nt: TGTGCCAGCAGCTTTGCAGTTTACAATGAGCAGTTCTTC; cdr3_aa: CASSFAVYNEQFF
v_call: TRBV28; j_call: TRBJ2-1; d_call: TRBD1; clone_size: few; cdr3_nt: TGTGCCAGCAGTTCCCCCGGGACAGGGCCCAATGAGCAGTTCTTC; cdr3_aa: CASSSPGTGPNEQFF
v_call: TRBV7-2; j_call: TRBJ1-1; d_call: .; clone_size: few; cdr3_nt: TGTGCCAGCAGCTCGCACGGACGGGGCATGAACACTGAAGCTTTCTTT; cdr3_aa: CASSSHGRGMNTEAFF
v_call: TRBV4-2; j_call: TRBJ2-7; d_call: .; clone_size: .; cdr3_nt: TGTGCCAGCAGCCCCAGTGTGGGCTACGAGCAGTACTTC; cdr3_aa: CASSPSVGYEQYF
v_call: TRBV9; j_call: TRBJ2-3; d_call: .; clone_size: .; cdr3_nt: TGTGCCAGCAGCTTCAGGGGATCTAGCACAGATACGCAGTATTTT; cdr3_aa: CASSFRGSSTDTQYF
v_call: TRBV6-2/TRBV6-3; j_call: TRBJ1-2; d_call: TRBD1; clone_size: few; cdr3_nt: TGTGCCAGCAGTTACCCTACAGGGGTCGGCGGCTACACCTTC; cdr3_aa: CASSYPTGVGGYTF
v_call: TRBV20-1; j_call: TRBJ2-6; d_call: .; clone_size: few; cdr3_nt: TGCAGTGCCCCGTTCTACAGTAATCGTAACTCTGGGGCCAACGTCCTGACTTTC; cdr3_aa: CSAPFYSNRNSGANVLTF
v_call: TRBV7-2; j_call: TRBJ2-5; d_call: .; clone_size: .; cdr3_nt: TGTGCCAGCAGCTTAGCAACCGGGACCGTCGTGATGGCCCAGTACTTC; cdr3_aa: CASSLATGTVVMAQYF
v_call: TRBV18; j_call: TRBJ2-2; d_call: .; clone_size: few; cdr3_nt: TGTGCCAGCTCAGATCGGAGCACCGGGGAGCTGTTTTTT; cdr3_aa: CASSDRSTGELFF
v_call: TRBV6-5; j_call: TRBJ2-2; d_call: TRBD1; clone_size: .; cdr3_nt: TGTGCCAGCAATTCGGGACAGGCAGGATTAACCGGGGAGCTGTTTTTT; cdr3_aa: CASNSGQAGLTGELFF
v_call: TRBV28; j_call: TRBJ2-7; d_call: .; clone_size: .; cdr3_nt: TGTGCCAGCAGTTTCTACATAGGGACCCCGTCCTACGAGCAGTACTTC; cdr3_aa: CASSFYIGTPSYEQYF
v_call: TRBV4-1; j_call: TRBJ2-1; d_call: TRBD2; clone_size: .; cdr3_nt: TGCGCCAGCGACCCAGGACTAGCGGGGGGGCCTTCCTACAATGAGCAGTTCTTC; cdr3_aa: CASDPGLAGGPSYNEQFF
v_call: TRBV5-1; j_call: TRBJ2-5; d_call: TRBD2; clone_size: many; cdr3_nt: TGCGCCAGCAGCTTCTCTAGCGGGGGCCAAGAGACCCAGTACTTC; cdr3_aa: CASSFSSGGQETQYF
v_call: TRBV5-6; j_call: TRBJ2-1; d_call: .; clone_size: once; cdr3_nt: TGTGCCAGCAGCTTGGACACCTTCTCCTACAATGAGCAGTTCTTC; cdr3_aa: CASSLDTFSYNEQFF
v_call: TRBV12-3/TRBV12-4; j_call: TRBJ2-7; d_call: .; clone_size: few; cdr3_nt: TGTGCCAGCAGTTTATGGGGCCCACTTGGCTACGAGCAGTACTTC; cdr3_aa: CASSLWGPLGYEQYF
v_call: TRBV29-1; j_call: TRBJ2-1; d_call: .; clone_size: many; cdr3_nt: TGCAGGGCGGATGAGCAGTTCTTC; cdr3_aa: CRADEQFF
v_call: TRBV15; j_call: TRBJ2-3; d_call: .; clone_size: .; cdr3_nt: TGTGCCACCAGCAAAGGACAGGGAGGCCTTACGGGGGGGAATCGTACGCAGTATTTT; cdr3_aa: CATSKGQGGLTGGNRTQYF
v_call: TRBV20-1; j_call: TRBJ1-6; d_call: .; clone_size: few; cdr3_nt: TGCAGTGCTACTCCTACAGGTGACGGTTCACCCCTCCACTTT; cdr3_aa: CSATPTGDGSPLHF
v_call: TRBV12-3/TRBV12-4; j_call: TRBJ2-7; d_call: TRBD2; clone_size: few; cdr3_nt: TGTGCCAGCAGTTTAGGTCCTAGCGGGGCCTACGAGCAGTACTTC; cdr3_aa: CASSLGPSGAYEQYF
v_call: TRBV20-1; j_call: TRBJ2-2; d_call: .; clone_size: .; cdr3_nt: TGCAGTGCAGAGCGTGGCGCCGGGGAGCTGTTTTTT; cdr3_aa: CSAERGAGELFF